This T cell receptor (beta chain) was sequenced for a study of regulatory T cells in long-lasting Graves disease. On the study more broadly: For a period under 3 months, newly diagnosed Graves' patients had taken antithyroid drugs.

Time point reported: newly diagnosed GD, antithyroid drugs for less than 3 months. PBMC-derived RNA was used for the TCR library. Per American Thyroid Association guidelines, Graves' disease was diagnosed. A roughly 10-milliliter sample of peripheral blood was drawn into EDTA tubes. Trimming cost V 6 bases and J 2 bases; bases outside gene matches: 6. The CDR3 is made up of 14 amino acids. In germline, CDR1 is MNHNS, CDR2 SASEGT. To make TCR beta libraries, researchers used iRepertoire HTBI primers and Arm-PCR of CDR3 regions. TCRdb redid the calling of the multiplex PCR reads with MiXCR, one entry per CDR3 protein. The sample records some 250,000 distinct CDR3 sequences, around 19% being singletons. The same sample was also used in a study of T cells in Graves' hyperthyroidism and ophthalmopathy. That work states: Separating ophthalmopathy from stable hyperthyroidism was achieved by a 13 V-J model.

The sample was peripheral blood mononuclear cells (PBMCs), taken at new diagnosis, from a patient treated with antithyroid drugs. This receptor was taken from a woman aged 25 to 39 with Graves disease. The chain links TRBV6-1 to TRBJ2-7; 8 positions match TRBD1. The CDR3 DNA is TGTGCCAGCAGAAACGACAGGGGACCCTACGAGCAGTACTTC. Amino acid sequence: CASRNDRGPYEQYF.